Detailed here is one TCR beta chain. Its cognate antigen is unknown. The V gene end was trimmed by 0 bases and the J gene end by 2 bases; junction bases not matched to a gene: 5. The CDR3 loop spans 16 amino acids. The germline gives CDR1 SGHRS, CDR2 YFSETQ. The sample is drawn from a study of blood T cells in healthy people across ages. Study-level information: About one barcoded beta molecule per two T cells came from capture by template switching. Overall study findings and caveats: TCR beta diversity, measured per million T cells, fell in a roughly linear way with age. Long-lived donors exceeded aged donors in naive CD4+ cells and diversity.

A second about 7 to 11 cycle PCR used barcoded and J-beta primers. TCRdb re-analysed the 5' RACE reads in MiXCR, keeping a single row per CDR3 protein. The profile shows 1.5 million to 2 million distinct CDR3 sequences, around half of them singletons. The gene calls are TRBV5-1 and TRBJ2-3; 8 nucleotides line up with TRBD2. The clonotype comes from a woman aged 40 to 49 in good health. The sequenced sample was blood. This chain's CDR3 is CASSLVAGFSTDTQYF. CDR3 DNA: TGCGCCAGCAGCTTGGTAGCGGGGTTCTCCACAGATACGCAGTATTTT. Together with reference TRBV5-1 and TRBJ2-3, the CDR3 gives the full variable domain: KAGVTQTPRYLIKTRGQQVTLSCSPISGHRSVSWYQQTPGQGLQFLFEYFSETQRNKGNFPGRFSGRQFSNSRSEMNVSTLELGDSALYLCASSLVAGFSTDTQYFGPGTRLTVL.